These 11 T cell receptor beta chains share one sample of origin, sequenced in a study of cytotoxic CD8 clonotypes in ibrutinib-treated CLL. Profiled with immunoSEQ multiplex PCR; TCRdb holds only in-frame clones, not every one. The data contain about 140,000 clones, 60% to 85% of them singletons. Sequencing used PBMCs, obtained after 12 months of ibrutinib treatment. The receptor source for this set is a human donor with chronic lymphocytic leukemia.

V gene TRBV7-9 combines with J gene TRBJ2-5; 15 bases map to TRBD2. Germline assignment: CDR1 SEHNR and CDR2 FQNEAQ (reference sequence). V shed 1 base, J shed 5 bases, and the junction held 2 bases outside the gene matches. CDR3 length equals 16 residues. DNA for the CDR3: TGTGCCAGCAGCTTAGAGGGACTAGCGGGGGGCGAGACCCAGTACTTC. Translating it yields CASSLEGLAGGETQYF. Using reference TRBV7-9 and TRBJ2-5 for the parts outside the CDR3, the full variable domain is DTGVSQNPRHKITKRGQNVTFRCDPISEHNRLYWYRQTLGQGPEFLTYFQNEAQLEKSRLLSDRFSAERPKGSFSTLEIQRTEQGDSAMYLCASSLEGLAGGETQYFGPGTRLLVL.

This rearrangement joins TRBV5-1 to TRBJ2-5, with D perhaps TRBD1 (6 bases). Trimming took off 7 bases at V and 0 bases at J, with 16 bases between the two ends. The CDR3 has 15 amino acids. Germline V lookup: CDR1 SGHRS, CDR2 YFSETQ. The CDR3 region is CASRDQTGNQETQYF. The CDR3 DNA sequence: TGCGCCAGCCGGGATCAGACAGGAAACCAAGAGACCCAGTACTTC.

This chain joins TRBV5-1 and TRBJ2-1; possibly TRBD1 for D (6 bases). Germline CDR1 and CDR2: SGHRS and YFSETQ. This CDR3 has 13 residues. V lost 3 bases, J lost 4 bases, and 8 bases lay in between. The CDR3 region has the DNA TGCGCCAGCAGCTCCAGGGGATACAATGAGCAGTTCTTC. Protein: CASSSRGYNEQFF.

The chain couples TRBV2 to TRBJ2-5; TRBD2 aligns across 8 bases. Germline lookup yields CDR1 SNHLY and CDR2 FYNNEI. The CDR3 contains 15 residues. With 5 bases clipped from V and 5 bases from J, the junction kept 10 bases outside the gene matches. The CDR3 loop reads CASSKSGGRAETQYF. Written as DNA, the CDR3 is TGTGCCAGCAGTAAGAGCGGGGGCCGAGCGGAGACCCAGTACTTC. Together with reference TRBV2 and TRBJ2-5, the CDR3 gives the full variable domain: EPEVTQTPSHQVTQMGQEVILRCVPISNHLYFYWYRQILGQKVEFLVSFYNNEISEKSEIFDDQFSVERPDGSNFTLKIRSTKLEDSAMYFCASSKSGGRAETQYFGPGTRLLVL.

The chain uses TRBV11-3 and TRBJ2-1; possibly TRBD1 for D (6 bases). The CDR3 totals 18 residues. With 0 bases removed from V and 4 bases from J, the gap between germline ends came to 19 bases. The V gene's germline CDR1 is SGHNT and CDR2 YENEEA. The DNA for the CDR3 is TGTGCCAGCAGCTTAGATGGCACGGGACAAGGATTATACAATGAGCAGTTCTTC. Translated: CASSLDGTGQGLYNEQFF.

This clone has only one observation. The rearrangement joins TRBV27 to TRBJ2-1; D possibly uses TRBD1 or TRBD2 (6 bases each). The V and J ends lost 7 bases and 9 bases respectively, with 13 bases between them. From germline, CDR1 is MNHEY and CDR2 SMNVEV (reference sequence). This CDR3 has 12 amino acids. As DNA, the CDR3 is TGTGCCAGCATTCCACAGGGAGGTGAGCAGTTCTTC. Its protein is CASIPQGGEQFF.

The chain recombines TRBV27 with TRBJ2-7; D is uncertain. CDR3 size: 15 residues. Per germline, CDR1 MNHEY and CDR2 SMNVEV (reference sequence). Trimming pared 6 bases from V and 2 bases from J, leaving 17 bases between. The CDR3 bases are TGTGCCAGCAGACATTCCTCCCCAGGAGCCTACGAGCAGTACTTC. Protein sequence: CASRHSSPGAYEQYF.

V is TRBV28 and J is TRBJ2-5; 10 bases are shared with TRBD1. The CDR3 is 12 residues long. Unmatched junction bases numbered 5, after V lost 5 bases and J lost 11 bases. Germline assignment: CDR1 MDHEN and CDR2 SYDVKM. CDR3 coding DNA: TGTGCCAGCAGTACCGGACAGGGGGGACAGTACTTC. As protein: CASSTGQGGQYF.

V usage is TRBV7-9 and J usage is TRBJ2-3; D unresolved. Trimming shortened V by 7 bases and J by 4 bases, and 6 bases separated the two germline ends. The length of the CDR3 is 11 residues. Germline V gene lookup returns CDR1 SEHNR and CDR2 FQNEAQ (reference sequence). CDR3 sequence: CASTLADTQYF. DNA of the CDR3: TGTGCCAGCACCTTGGCAGATACGCAGTATTTT.

The chain is built from TRBV6-1 and TRBJ1-5; no clear D. The germline gives CDR1 MNHNS, CDR2 SASEGT. V was shortened by 7 bases and J by 0 bases, with 13 bases between the two germline ends. The CDR3 contains 15 residues. The CDR3 coding sequence is TGTGCCAGCAAAGTTGGGGTCTATAGCAATCAGCCCCAGCATTTT. It specifies CASKVGVYSNQPQHF.

This chain joins TRBV5-1 and TRBJ1-4, with 9 bases aligning to TRBD1. This CDR3 spans 19 amino acids. Germline trimming cut 0 bases from V and 5 bases from J; bases unmatched to any gene: 14. CDR1 is SGHRS, CDR2 YFSETQ, per germline. The CDR3 region is CASSLGQGVHLALNEKLFF. CDR3 in DNA: TGCGCCAGCAGCTTGGGACAGGGGGTGCATCTGGCCCTGAATGAAAAACTGTTTTTT.